This TCR beta chain was documented in a study of blood T cell repertoires in COVID-19 (dated by TCRdb to 2020 to 2022). Concerning the study at large: Collaborator samples came from the United States, Italy and Spain and covered acute and convalescent phases of COVID-19. Where available, HLA class I and class II types were taken from metadata supplied by the sample provider and were not determined by assay-based typing. Samples were obtained from the ongoing ImmuneRACE study (first 160 participants) and from about 1,300 subjects provided by 6 global collaborators. The repertoires were released in a freely available public database meant as a resource for research on the immune response to SARS-CoV-2. The prospective study material was composed of cDNA or gDNA derived from T cells, B-cell-depleted T cells, or PBMCs. The sample metadata nearly always contained a de-identified subject ID, COVID-19 status, age in years and sex. Subjects who had been exposed to COVID-19, were actively infected with it, or had recovered from it provided the deeply sampled blood TCRbeta repertoires that made up the dataset.

The collaborating institutions used their own protocols to collect whole blood in K2EDTA tubes. Collaborator samples were shipped for TCRbeta analysis as frozen whole blood, isolated PBMCs, or DNA extracted from either sample type. General study outcomes and caveats: Clinical and demographic metadata were provided uncurated, with the amount varying by source and participant.

Compared with germline, V lacks 3 bases and J lacks 9 bases; bases without a gene match: 7. Its CDR3 holds 15 amino acids, cysteine through phenylalanine. The only DNA kept is the CDR3, 45 bases in frame from the first base. According to the germline V gene, CDR1 reads MNHEY and CDR2 reads SVGAGI. Worth noting for this clone: Its antigen specificity is not known. Base qualities are not provided; no much larger clone lies one nucleotide away.

TCRbeta CDR3 regions were amplified from genomic DNA using the immunoSEQ Assay, a bias-controlled multiplex PCR. The study's processing was this. Within the assay, amplification of reference gene primers was used to estimate how many nucleated cells each sample contained. To quantify the absolute abundance of each unique TCRbeta CDR3 rearrangement, sequence reads were collapsed and filtered. For each sample, productive Simpson clonality was calculated as the square root of Simpson's diversity index over productive rearrangements. TCRdb re-hosts the immuneACCESS table, in-frame sequences only. Its copies lack some clones; in the studies checked, an unresolved V gene accounts for under half of them, and the cause for the rest is not known. The V and J calls and clone size were taken over from that table, and D and trimming were inferred from the DNA. This sample is represented by approximately 73,000 clones; 70% to 85% of them were singletons. 0.83% of the sample is taken by the ten largest.

This receptor was obtained from a woman in her seventies with acute or convalescent COVID-19. The rearranged chain carries TRBV6-5 and TRBJ1-6, and 8 junctional nucleotides match TRBD1. Specimen: peripheral blood. The nucleotide sequence is TGTGCCAGCAGTTATGATCAGGGGGCATTTTCACCCCTCCACTTT. It encodes CASSYDQGAFSPLHF.